These T cell receptor beta chains were read from a single sample in a study of control samples from healthy donors and cancer patients. The assay was immunoSEQ multiplex PCR, and TCRdb's table has in-frame clones only and misses some. The sample lists 200,000 to 250,000 clones, roughly 94% seen once, with 1.5% in the top ten. The sample was blood. The receptors were sampled from a man aged 45-65 years in good health. CDR3s include the opening cysteine and the closing phenylalanine or tryptophan. The D gene is left open where the match is weak. Expanded clones get a size class; other rows say once, few or many, or leave the size out.

TRBJ1-4 | - | - | TRBV6-6 | TGTGCCAGCAGTTTGGACCGAAAACTGTTTTTT | CASSLDRKLFF
TRBJ1-5 | - | TRBD1 | TRBV15 | TGTGCCACCAGCAGTTCCCTCGGGACAGCATATAGCAATCAGCCCCAGCATTTT | CATSSSLGTAYSNQPQHF
TRBJ1-6 | - | TRBD1 | TRBV29-1 | TGCAGCGTTCGACAGGGGGAAGGGTCACCCCTCCACTTT | CSVRQGEGSPLHF
TRBJ2-5 | - | - | TRBV10-1 | TGCGCCAGCAGTGAGTCAGGGAGGGAGACCCAGTACTTC | CASSESGRETQYF
TRBJ2-5 | - | TRBD1 | TRBV24-1 | TGTGCCACCGGGGACAGGGGCGAGGAGACCCAGTACTTC | CATGDRGEETQYF
TRBJ1-6 | - | - | TRBV3-1/TRBV3-2 | TGTGCCAGCAGCCAAGGGGGGGATTCACCCCTCCACTTT | CASSQGGDSPLHF
TRBJ1-5 | - | TRBD1 | TRBV6-6 | TGTGCCAGCACCAAACAGGGGATAAGCAATCAGCCCCAGCATTTT | CASTKQGISNQPQHF
TRBJ2-7 | - | - | TRBV3-1/TRBV3-2 | TGTGCCAGCAGCTCCGACCCCGGGGTTTTTTACGAGCAGTACTTC | CASSSDPGVFYEQYF
TRBJ2-2 | - | - | TRBV6-4 | TGTGCCAGCAGTCGGGACACCGGGGAGCTGTTTTTT | CASSRDTGELFF
TRBJ2-1 | - | - | TRBV18 | TGTGCCAGCTCACCATTTAATCGAACAGGGAGCTCCTACAATGAGCAGTTCTTC | CASSPFNRTGSSYNEQFF
TRBJ2-1 | - | - | TRBV27 | TGTGCCGCTAAGGGGTTGTCCTACAATGAGCAGTTCTTC | CAAKGLSYNEQFF
TRBJ1-1 | - | - | TRBV27 | TGTGCCAGCAGTTTATTTGGGAGGGTGAACACTGAAGCTTTCTTT | CASSLFGRVNTEAFF
TRBJ1-4 | - | TRBD1 | TRBV6-5 | TGTGCCAGCAGACGACAGGGGGGGGAAAAACTGTTTTTT | CASRRQGGEKLFF
TRBJ2-5 | - | - | TRBV15 | TGTGCCACCAGCACCATGAGGGTTAGCGGATACCAAGAGACCCAGTACTTC | CATSTMRVSGYQETQYF
TRBJ2-2 | - | - | TRBV7-9 | TGTGCCAGCAGCTTAGCCGGCAGGTGGCCAGGGGAGCTGTTTTTT | CASSLAGRWPGELFF
TRBJ1-1 | - | TRBD1 | TRBV28 | TGTGCCAGCAGTTTTGTGTCAGGGGGCTTGACTTTCTTT | CASSFVSGGLTFF
TRBJ1-2 | - | - | TRBV5-1 | TGCGCCAGCGGCCGGGGTAGAGTATCCGATGGCTACACCTTC | CASGRGRVSDGYTF
TRBJ2-1 | - | - | TRBV5-1 | TGCGCCACCCGGATCGGCAGCTCCAACTACAATGAGCAGTTCTTC | CATRIGSSNYNEQFF
TRBJ1-5 | - | - | TRBV2 | TGTGCCAGCAGTGTGCAAGGGGCCCGGGTCGATCAGCCCCAGCATTTT | CASSVQGARVDQPQHF
TRBJ2-7 | few | - | TRBV7-2 | TGTGCCAGCAGCCTAATGGCACAGGGCCTCTCCTACGAGCAGTACTTC | CASSLMAQGLSYEQYF
TRBJ1-5 | - | TRBD1 | TRBV3-1/TRBV3-2 | TGTGCCAGCAGCCAAGACGTGACAGGGGGAAGCAATCAGCCCCAGCATTTT | CASSQDVTGGSNQPQHF
TRBJ1-4 | - | - | TRBV6-6 | TGTGCCAGCAGCGGGGATACTGAAAAACTGTTTTTT | CASSGDTEKLFF
TRBJ1-4 | - | - | TRBV12-5 | TGTGCTAGTGGTCGGACCCTCCTGGGTGAAAAACTGTTTTTT | CASGRTLLGEKLFF
TRBJ2-1 | - | TRBD2 | TRBV9 | TGTGCCAGCAGCGTTACAACAGAAGCGGGGTCGAGCTCCTACAATGAGCAGTTCTTC | CASSVTTEAGSSSYNEQFF
TRBJ1-4 | - | - | TRBV19 | TGTGCCAGTAGTGTTACCTGGGACACCGAAAAACTGTTTTTT | CASSVTWDTEKLFF
TRBJ2-7 | - | - | TRBV27 | TGTGCCAGCAGTATTAACCCCTTATACGAGCAGTACTTC | CASSINPLYEQYF
TRBJ2-5 | - | - | TRBV6-1 | TGTGCCAGCAGTGAAGTGAAAAAAGAGACCCAGTACTTC | CASSEVKKETQYF
TRBJ1-1 | - | - | TRBV9 | TGTGCCAGCAGCGTAGACCCCCACCGGGCTGAAGCTTTCTTT | CASSVDPHRAEAFF
TRBJ1-1 | - | TRBD1 | TRBV6-1 | TGTGCCAGCAGTGAAGACAGGGGGAGGACTGAAGCTTTCTTT | CASSEDRGRTEAFF
TRBJ2-2 | - | - | TRBV6-1 | TGTGCCAGCAGTGGCATCGTTCAGGGGCGGAGCGGGGAGCTGTTTTTT | CASSGIVQGRSGELFF
TRBJ1-1 | - | - | TRBV18 | TGTGCCAGTCGCCTGCTGGGGACTGAAGCTTTCTTT | CASRLLGTEAFF